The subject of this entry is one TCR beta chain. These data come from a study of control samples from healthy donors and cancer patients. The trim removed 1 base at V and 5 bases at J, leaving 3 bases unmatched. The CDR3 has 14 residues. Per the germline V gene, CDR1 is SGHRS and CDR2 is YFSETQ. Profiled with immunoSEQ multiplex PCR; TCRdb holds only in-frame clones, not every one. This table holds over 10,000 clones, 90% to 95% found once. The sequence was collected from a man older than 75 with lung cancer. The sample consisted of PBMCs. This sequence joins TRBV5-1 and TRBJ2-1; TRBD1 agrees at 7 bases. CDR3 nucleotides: TGCGCCAGCAGCTTGTGGACAGGCAACAATGAGCAGTTCTTC. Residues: CASSLWTGNNEQFF. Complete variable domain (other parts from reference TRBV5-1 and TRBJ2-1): KAGVTQTPRYLIKTRGQQVTLSCSPISGHRSVSWYQQTPGQGLQFLFEYFSETQRNKGNFPGRFSGRQFSNSRSEMNVSTLELGDSALYLCASSLWTGNNEQFFGPGTRLTVL.